The present TCR beta chain was sequenced within a study of cytomegalovirus exposure and HLA in healthy donors. Broader study findings: Accurate predictions that matched the HLA-A and HLA-B alleles of most subjects were reportedly made from TCR beta sequences. Specificity for CMV antigens was confirmed in vitro for a few of the CMV-associated chains. Another analysis was done later, and it associated over 15,000 TCR beta sequences with HLA alleles at 0.05 false discovery rate.

These donors counted as nominally healthy when sampled, but unrecorded immune exposures were likely. There are 16 residues in the CDR3. The germline V gene encodes CDR1 LNHDA and CDR2 SQIVND (reference sequence). With 2 bases removed from V and 0 bases from J, the gap between germline ends came to 10 bases. The PCR used 60 Vbeta and 13 Jbeta primers. Libraries were prepared by immunoSEQ multiplex PCR; TCRdb keeps only in-frame clonotypes and omits some of them. The sample is made up of roughly 77,000 clones, and the top ten hold over 3% of it. Comment on this clone: Its antigen is as yet unknown.

Sequences were obtained from PBMCs. The TCR comes from a female donor in good health and CMV-seropositive. This rearrangement joins TRBV19 to TRBJ1-4; D is possibly TRBD1 (6 bases). The CDR3 loop is CASSISTGTTNEKLFF. CDR3 sequence (DNA): TGTGCCAGTAGTATATCAACAGGGACAACTAATGAAAAACTGTTTTTT.